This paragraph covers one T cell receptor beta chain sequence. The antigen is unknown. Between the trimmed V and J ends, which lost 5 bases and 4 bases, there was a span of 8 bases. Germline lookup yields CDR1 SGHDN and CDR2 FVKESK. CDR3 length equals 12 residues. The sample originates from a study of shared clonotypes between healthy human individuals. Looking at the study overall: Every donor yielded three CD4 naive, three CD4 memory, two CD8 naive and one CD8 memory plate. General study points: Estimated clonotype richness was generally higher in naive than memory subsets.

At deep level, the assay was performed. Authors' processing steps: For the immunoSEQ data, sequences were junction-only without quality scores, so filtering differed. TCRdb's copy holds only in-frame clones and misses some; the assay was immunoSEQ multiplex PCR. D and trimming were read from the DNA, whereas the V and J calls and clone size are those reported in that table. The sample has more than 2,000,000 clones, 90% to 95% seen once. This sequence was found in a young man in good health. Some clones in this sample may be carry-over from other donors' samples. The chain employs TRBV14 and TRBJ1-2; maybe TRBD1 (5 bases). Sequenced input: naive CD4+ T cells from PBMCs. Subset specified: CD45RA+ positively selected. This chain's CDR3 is CASSGTGYGYTF. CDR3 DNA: TGTGCCAGCAGCGGGACGGGCTATGGCTACACCTTC.